This TCR beta chain was identified during a study of cytomegalovirus exposure and HLA in healthy donors. Points from the study as a whole: In a later analysis, specific HLA alleles were associated with approximately 16,000 TCR beta sequences at a 0.05 false discovery rate. In an earlier analysis, in roughly 600 donors, most V segments appeared productive either ~87% or ~30% of the time. In a later analysis, TCR beta V- and J-gene trimming showed a link to a missense DCLRE1C variant.

Germline trimming cut 1 base from V and 5 bases from J; bases unmatched to any gene: 4. Looked up from germline, CDR1 is MNHEY and CDR2 is SMNVEV (reference sequence). The CDR3 contains 15 residues. Note on this clone: No antigen is known for it.

This PCR relied on a set of 60 Vbeta primers and 13 Jbeta primers. Here immunoSEQ multiplex PCR was the method, and the copy in TCRdb shows in-frame clones only, minus some. The data contain over 100,000 clones, 76% of them singletons. The source of this sequence is a woman aged 18-29 years in good health and CMV-seropositive. The genes are TRBV27 and TRBJ1-4; 7 positions match TRBD1. The sample was PBMCs. The DNA of the CDR3 is TGTGCCAGCAGTTTATGGGGACAGCGGAATGAAAAACTGTTTTTT. This encodes CASSLWGQRNEKLFF.